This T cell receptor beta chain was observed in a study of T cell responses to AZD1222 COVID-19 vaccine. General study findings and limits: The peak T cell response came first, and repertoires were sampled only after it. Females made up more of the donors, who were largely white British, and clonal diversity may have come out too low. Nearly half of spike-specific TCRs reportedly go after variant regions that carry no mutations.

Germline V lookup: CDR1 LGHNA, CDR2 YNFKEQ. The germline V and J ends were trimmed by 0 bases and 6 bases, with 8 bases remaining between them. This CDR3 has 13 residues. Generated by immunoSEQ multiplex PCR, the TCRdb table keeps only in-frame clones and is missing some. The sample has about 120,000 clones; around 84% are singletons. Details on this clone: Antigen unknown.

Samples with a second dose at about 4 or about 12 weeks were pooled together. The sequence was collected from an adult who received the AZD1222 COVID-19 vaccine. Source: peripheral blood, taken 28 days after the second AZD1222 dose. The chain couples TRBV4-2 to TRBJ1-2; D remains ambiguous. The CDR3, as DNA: TGTGCCAGCAGCCAAGATCTTGAGAATGGCTACACCTTC. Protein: CASSQDLENGYTF.